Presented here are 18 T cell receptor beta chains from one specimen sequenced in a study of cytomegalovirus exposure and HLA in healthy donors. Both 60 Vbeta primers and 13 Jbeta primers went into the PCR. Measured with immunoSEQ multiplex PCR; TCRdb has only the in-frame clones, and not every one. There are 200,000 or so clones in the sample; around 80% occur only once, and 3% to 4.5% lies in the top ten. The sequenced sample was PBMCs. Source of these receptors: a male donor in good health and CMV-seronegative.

The CDR3 is CASSQDRGGGYGYTF. CDR3 nucleotide sequence: TGCGCCAGCAGCCAAGACAGGGGCGGTGGCTATGGCTACACCTTC. The chain employs TRBV4-1 and TRBJ1-2; a weak D match, TRBD1 (6 bases). Deletions cut 0 bases from V and 4 bases from J, with 12 bases between. From germline, CDR1 is MGHRA and CDR2 YSYEKL. The CDR3 length is 15 residues.

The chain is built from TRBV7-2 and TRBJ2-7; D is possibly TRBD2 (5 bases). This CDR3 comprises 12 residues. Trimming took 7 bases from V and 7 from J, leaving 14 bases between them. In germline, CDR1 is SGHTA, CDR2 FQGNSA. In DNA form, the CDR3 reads TGTGCCAGCATAGGAGGTCTGCGAGAGCAGTACTTC. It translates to CASIGGLREQYF.

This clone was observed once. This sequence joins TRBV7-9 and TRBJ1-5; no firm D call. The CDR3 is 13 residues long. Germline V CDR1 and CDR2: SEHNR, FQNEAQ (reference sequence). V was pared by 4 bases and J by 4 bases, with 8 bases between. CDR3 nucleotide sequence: TGTGCCAGCAGCTCCGCCCTAAATCAGCCCCAGCATTTT. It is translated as CASSSALNQPQHF.

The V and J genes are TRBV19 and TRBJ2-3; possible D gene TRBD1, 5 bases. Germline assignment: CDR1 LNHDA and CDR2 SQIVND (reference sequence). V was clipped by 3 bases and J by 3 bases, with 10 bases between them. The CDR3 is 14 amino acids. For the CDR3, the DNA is TGTGCCAGTAGTATCAGGGTAGGAACAGATACGCAGTATTTT. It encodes CASSIRVGTDTQYF.

CDR3 region: CASSLLQVPWGQYF. As DNA, the CDR3 is TGTGCCAGCAGCTTATTACAGGTTCCCTGGGGGCAGTACTTC. The chain links TRBV11-2 to TRBJ2-7, with D maybe TRBD1 (5 bases). The V end lost 2 bases, the J end lost 9 bases, and 17 bases lay between the germline ends. This CDR3 spans 14 amino acids. Germline loops: CDR1 SGHAT, CDR2 FQNNGV. Filled out from reference TRBV11-2 and TRBJ2-7, the complete variable domain reads EAGVAQSPRYKIIEKRQSVAFWCNPISGHATLYWYQQILGQGPKLLIQFQNNGVVDDSQLPKDRFSAERLKGVDSTLKIQPAKLEDSAVYLCASSLLQVPWGQYFGPGTRLTVT.

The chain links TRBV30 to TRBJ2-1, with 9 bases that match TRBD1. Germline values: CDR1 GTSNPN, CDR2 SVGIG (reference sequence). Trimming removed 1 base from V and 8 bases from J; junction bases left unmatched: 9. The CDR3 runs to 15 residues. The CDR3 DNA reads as TGTGCCTGGAGTGCGGGGACAGGGAGCTTTCATGAGCAGTTCTTC. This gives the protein CAWSAGTGSFHEQFF.

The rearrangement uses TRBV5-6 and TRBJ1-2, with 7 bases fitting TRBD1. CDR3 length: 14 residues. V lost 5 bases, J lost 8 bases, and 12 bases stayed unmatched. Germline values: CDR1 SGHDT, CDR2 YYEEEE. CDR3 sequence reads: CASRRDRVLGGYTF. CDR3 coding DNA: TGTGCCAGCAGGCGAGACAGGGTTCTGGGAGGCTACACCTTC.

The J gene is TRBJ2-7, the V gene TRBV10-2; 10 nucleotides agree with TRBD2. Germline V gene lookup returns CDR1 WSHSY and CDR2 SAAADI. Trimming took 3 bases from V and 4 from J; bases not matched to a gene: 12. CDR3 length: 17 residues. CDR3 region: CASSDGLNSGRLYEQYF. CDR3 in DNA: TGCGCCAGCAGTGATGGGTTGAATAGCGGGAGGCTGTACGAGCAGTACTTC.

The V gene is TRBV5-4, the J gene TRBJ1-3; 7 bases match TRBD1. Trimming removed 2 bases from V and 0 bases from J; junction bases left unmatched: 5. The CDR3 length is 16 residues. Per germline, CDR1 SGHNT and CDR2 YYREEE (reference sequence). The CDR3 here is CASSLARGTSGNTIYF. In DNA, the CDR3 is TGTGCCAGCAGCTTAGCCAGGGGGACCTCTGGAAACACCATATATTTT.

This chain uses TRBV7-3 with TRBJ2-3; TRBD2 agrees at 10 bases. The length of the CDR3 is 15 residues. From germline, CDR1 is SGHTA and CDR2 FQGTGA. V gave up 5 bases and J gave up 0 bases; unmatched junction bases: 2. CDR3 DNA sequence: TGTGCCAGCAGCCTAGCGGGGGCTAGCACAGATACGCAGTATTTT. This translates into CASSLAGASTDTQYF.

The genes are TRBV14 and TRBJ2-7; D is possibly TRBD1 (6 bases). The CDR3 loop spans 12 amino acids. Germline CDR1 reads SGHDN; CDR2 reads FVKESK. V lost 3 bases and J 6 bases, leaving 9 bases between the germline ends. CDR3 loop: CASSQQGFEQYF. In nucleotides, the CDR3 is TGTGCCAGCAGCCAGCAGGGGTTCGAGCAGTACTTC.

CDR3 protein: CASSPSGRFHEQYF. The CDR3 DNA reads as TGTGCCAGCAGTCCCAGCGGGAGGTTCCACGAGCAGTACTTC. The V gene is TRBV6-1, the J gene TRBJ2-7, with 9 bases matching TRBD2. The CDR3 sequence is 14 residues long. After removal of 5 bases from V and 5 bases from J, the junction contained 7 bases not matched to a gene. Germline V lookup: CDR1 MNHNS, CDR2 SASEGT.

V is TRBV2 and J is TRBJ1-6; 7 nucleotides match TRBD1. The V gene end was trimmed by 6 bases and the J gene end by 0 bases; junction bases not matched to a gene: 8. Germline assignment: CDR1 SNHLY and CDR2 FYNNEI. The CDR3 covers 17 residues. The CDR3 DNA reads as TGTGCCAGCAGCGCGGGACAGACAAACTCCTATAATTCACCCCTCCACTTT. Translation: CASSAGQTNSYNSPLHF.

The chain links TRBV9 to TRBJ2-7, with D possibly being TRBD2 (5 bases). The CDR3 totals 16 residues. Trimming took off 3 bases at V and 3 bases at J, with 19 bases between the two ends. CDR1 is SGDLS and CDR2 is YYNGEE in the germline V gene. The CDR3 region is CASSAPGIGNGYEQYF. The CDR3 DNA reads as TGTGCCAGCAGCGCGCCCGGGATAGGGAATGGCTACGAGCAGTACTTC.

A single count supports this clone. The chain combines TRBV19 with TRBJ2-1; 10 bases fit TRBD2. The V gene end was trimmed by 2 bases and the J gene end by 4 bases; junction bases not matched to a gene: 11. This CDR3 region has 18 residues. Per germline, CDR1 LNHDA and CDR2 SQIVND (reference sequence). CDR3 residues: CASSIFLLAGEGYNEQFF. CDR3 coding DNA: TGTGCCAGTAGTATATTTTTGCTAGCGGGAGAGGGTTACAATGAGCAGTTCTTC.

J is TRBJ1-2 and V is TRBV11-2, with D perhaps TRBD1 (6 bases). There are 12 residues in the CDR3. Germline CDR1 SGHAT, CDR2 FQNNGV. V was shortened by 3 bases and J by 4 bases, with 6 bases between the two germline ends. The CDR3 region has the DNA TGTGCCAGCAGCTTGGACAGCTATGGCTACACCTTC. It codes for CASSLDSYGYTF.

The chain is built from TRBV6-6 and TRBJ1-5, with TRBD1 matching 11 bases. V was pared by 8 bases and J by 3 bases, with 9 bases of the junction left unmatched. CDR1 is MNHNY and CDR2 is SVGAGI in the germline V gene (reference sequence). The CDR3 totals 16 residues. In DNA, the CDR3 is TGTGCCAGCTCCAGGACAGGGGGCTCCCTCAATCAGCCCCAGCATTTT. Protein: CASSRTGGSLNQPQHF.

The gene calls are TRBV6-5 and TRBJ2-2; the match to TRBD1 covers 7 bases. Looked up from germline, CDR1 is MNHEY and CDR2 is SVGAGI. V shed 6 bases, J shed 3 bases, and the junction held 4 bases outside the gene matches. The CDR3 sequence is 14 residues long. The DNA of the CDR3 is TGTGCCAGCAGCCCCGGGACAGACACCGGGGAGCTGTTTTTT. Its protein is CASSPGTDTGELFF.